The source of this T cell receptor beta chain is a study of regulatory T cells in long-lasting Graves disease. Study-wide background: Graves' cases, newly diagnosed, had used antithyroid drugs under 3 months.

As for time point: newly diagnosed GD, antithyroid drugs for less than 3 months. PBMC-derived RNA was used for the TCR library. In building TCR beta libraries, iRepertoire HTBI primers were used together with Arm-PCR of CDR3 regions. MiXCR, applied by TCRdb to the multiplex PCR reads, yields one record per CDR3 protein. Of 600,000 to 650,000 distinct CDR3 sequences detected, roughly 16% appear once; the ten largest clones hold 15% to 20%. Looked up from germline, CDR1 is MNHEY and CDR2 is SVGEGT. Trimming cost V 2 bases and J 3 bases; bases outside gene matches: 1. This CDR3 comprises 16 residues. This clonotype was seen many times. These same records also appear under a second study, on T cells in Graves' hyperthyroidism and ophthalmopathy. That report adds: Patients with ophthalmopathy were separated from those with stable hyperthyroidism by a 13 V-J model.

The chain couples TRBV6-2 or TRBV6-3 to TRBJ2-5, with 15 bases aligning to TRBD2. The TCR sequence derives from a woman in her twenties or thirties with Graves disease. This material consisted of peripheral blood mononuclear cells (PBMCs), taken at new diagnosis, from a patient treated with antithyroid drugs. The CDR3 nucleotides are TGTGCCAGCAGTTACGGACTAGCGGGAGGGGAAGAGACCCAGTACTTC. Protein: CASSYGLAGGEETQYF.